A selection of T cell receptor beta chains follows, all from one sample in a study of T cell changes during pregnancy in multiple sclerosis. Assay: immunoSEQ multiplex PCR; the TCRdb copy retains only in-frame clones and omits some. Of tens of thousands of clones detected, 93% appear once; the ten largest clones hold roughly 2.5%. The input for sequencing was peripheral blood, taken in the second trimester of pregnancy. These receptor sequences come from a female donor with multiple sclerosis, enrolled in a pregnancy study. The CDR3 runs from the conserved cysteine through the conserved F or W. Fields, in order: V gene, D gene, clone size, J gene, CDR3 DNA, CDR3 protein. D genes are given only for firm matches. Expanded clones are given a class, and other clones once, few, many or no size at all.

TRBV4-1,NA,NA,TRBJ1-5,TGCGCCAGCAGCCAAGAGTCCGGGGGAGGGAGGCAGCCCCAGCATTTT,CASSQESGGGRQPQHF
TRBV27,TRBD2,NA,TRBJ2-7,TGTGCCAGCAGTTTAGTCACCTCTAGCGGTAGCTCCTACGAGCAGTACTTC,CASSLVTSSGSSYEQYF
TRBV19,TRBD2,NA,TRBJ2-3,TGTGCCAGTAGTATCTCTCTACTAGCGGGGGGGCCTACAGATACGCAGTATTTT,CASSISLLAGGPTDTQYF
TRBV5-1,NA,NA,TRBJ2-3,TGCGCCAGCAGCCCTCCGATTTCGCATGAGACAGATACGCAGTATTTT,CASSPPISHETDTQYF
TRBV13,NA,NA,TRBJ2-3,TGTGCCAGCAGCTCGGGGGGAACAGGGGGGGCAGATACGCAGTATTTT,CASSSGGTGGADTQYF
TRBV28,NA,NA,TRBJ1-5,TGTGCCAGCAGGGGAGGGGGTCAGCCCCAGCATTTT,CASRGGGQPQHF
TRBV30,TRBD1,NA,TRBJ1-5,TGTGCCTGGACCGGACAGGGGACCAATCAGCCCCAGCATTTT,CAWTGQGTNQPQHF
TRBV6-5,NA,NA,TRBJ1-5,TGTGCCACTCAGGGTTTCAATCAGCCCCAGCATTTT,CATQGFNQPQHF
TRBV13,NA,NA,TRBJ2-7,TGTGCCAGCAGCAATAACTACGAGCAGTACTTC,CASSNNYEQYF
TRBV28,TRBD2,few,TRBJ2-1,TGTGCCAGCAGCCTCCTCGGACTAGCGGGGGGGCCGGGTGAGCAGTTCTTC,CASSLLGLAGGPGEQFF
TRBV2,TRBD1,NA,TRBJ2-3,TGTGCCAGCGGGGGACAGGGCATCACAGATACGCAGTATTTT,CASGGQGITDTQYF
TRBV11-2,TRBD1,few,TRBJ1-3,TGTGCCAGCAGCAGACAGGGAAGCTCTGGAAACACCATATATTTT,CASSRQGSSGNTIYF
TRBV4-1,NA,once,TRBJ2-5,TGCGCCAGCAGGCAAGGAAGGGGCTTAGGCCAAGAGACCCAGTACTTC,CASRQGRGLGQETQYF
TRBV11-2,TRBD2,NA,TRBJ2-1,TGTGCCAGCAGCACTCCACTAGCGGGAGACTACAATGAGCAGTTCTTC,CASSTPLAGDYNEQFF
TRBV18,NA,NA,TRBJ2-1,TGTGCCAGCTCACCAAAGGAGGGGGCGATCAATGAGCAGTTCTTC,CASSPKEGAINEQFF
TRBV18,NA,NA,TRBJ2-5,TGTGCCAGCTCACCAGTAACCGAGAATTGGGAGACCCAGTACTTC,CASSPVTENWETQYF
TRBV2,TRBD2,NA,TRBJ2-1,TGTGCCAGCAGTGAACGCCTAGCGGGGGGAGAGTTCTTC,CASSERLAGGEFF
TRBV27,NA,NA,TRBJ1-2,TGTGCCAGCAGTTTTCGACAGAACTATGGCTACACCTTC,CASSFRQNYGYTF
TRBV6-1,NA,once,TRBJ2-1,TGTGCCATCCTGAGGAAGGGGGATCGAGAGCAGTTCTTC,CAILRKGDREQFF
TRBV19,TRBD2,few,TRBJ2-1,TGTGCCAGTAGTATAGGGATAGCGGGGGGAATCGGCGAGCAGTTCTTC,CASSIGIAGGIGEQFF
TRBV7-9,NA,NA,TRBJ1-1,TGTGCCAGCAGCTTAGTTCCGAGGGGGATGAACACTGAAGCTTTCTTT,CASSLVPRGMNTEAFF